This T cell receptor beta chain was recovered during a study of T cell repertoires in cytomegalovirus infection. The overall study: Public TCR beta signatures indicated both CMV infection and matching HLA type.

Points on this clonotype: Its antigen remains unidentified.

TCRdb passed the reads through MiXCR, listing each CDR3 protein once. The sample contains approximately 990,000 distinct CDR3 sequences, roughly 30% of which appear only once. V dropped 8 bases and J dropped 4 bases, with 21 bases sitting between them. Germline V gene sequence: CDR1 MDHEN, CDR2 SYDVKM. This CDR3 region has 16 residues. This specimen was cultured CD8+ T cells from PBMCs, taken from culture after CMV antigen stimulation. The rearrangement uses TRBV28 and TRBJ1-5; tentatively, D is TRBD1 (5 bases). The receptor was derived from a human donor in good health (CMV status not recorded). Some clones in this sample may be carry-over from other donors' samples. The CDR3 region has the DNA TGTGCCAGCGCCCTGATGACAGAGCAAGAAAATCAGCCCCAGCATTTT. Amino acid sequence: CASALMTEQENQPQHF.